This is a list of T cell receptor beta chains from one sample in a study of OX40 agonist ivuxolimab in advanced cancers. Repertoires were generated with immunoSEQ multiplex PCR, while TCRdb's copy carries only in-frame clones and drops some. The sample has more than 80,000 clones; around 85% are singletons. Sequencing used CD4+ or CD8+ T cells sorted from blood, obtained in a trial of the OX40 agonist ivuxolimab. The receptors come from an adult with an advanced solid tumor such as melanoma, head and neck, liver or kidney cancer. Each CDR3 is given with its conserved first and last residue. Each record gives: CDR3 DNA, CDR3 protein, clone size, V gene, J gene, D gene. A D gene is named only where the DNA matches it firmly. Clone size appears in some rows only: once, few, many, or a class for an expanded clone.

CDR3 DNA: TGTGCCAGCCACAGGGGGCGGGACACTGAAGCTTTCTTT; CDR3 protein: CASHRGRDTEAFF; clone size: few; V gene: TRBV27; J gene: TRBJ1-1; D gene: TRBD1
CDR3 DNA: TGTGCCAGCAGCCCCGGGACAGGGTATAATTCACCCCTCCACTTT; CDR3 protein: CASSPGTGYNSPLHF; clone size: -; V gene: TRBV7-9; J gene: TRBJ1-6; D gene: TRBD1
CDR3 DNA: TGTGCCAGCAGTGGGACAGGGGGAACCCAAGCTTTCTTT; CDR3 protein: CASSGTGGTQAFF; clone size: -; V gene: TRBV9; J gene: TRBJ1-1; D gene: TRBD1
CDR3 DNA: TGTGCCAGTAGCCCCGTCCTAGCGGGGGACTCCTACGAGCAGTACTTC; CDR3 protein: CASSPVLAGDSYEQYF; clone size: -; V gene: TRBV19; J gene: TRBJ2-7; D gene: TRBD2
CDR3 DNA: TGTGCCAGCAGCTTAGGGACTAGCGGGTATAATGAGCAGTTCTTC; CDR3 protein: CASSLGTSGYNEQFF; clone size: -; V gene: TRBV7-7; J gene: TRBJ2-1; D gene: TRBD2
CDR3 DNA: TGTGCCAGCAGCTTACTAGGGGATGAGCAGTTCTTC; CDR3 protein: CASSLLGDEQFF; clone size: few; V gene: TRBV7-3; J gene: TRBJ2-1; D gene: -
CDR3 DNA: TGTGCCAGTAGCGGGGTGGGACAGGATGCAACTAATGAAAAACTGTTTTTT; CDR3 protein: CASSGVGQDATNEKLFF; clone size: once; V gene: TRBV19; J gene: TRBJ1-4; D gene: TRBD1
CDR3 DNA: TGCGCCAGCAGCTTGATTTCGGGGTTGGCTGGAAACACCATATATTTT; CDR3 protein: CASSLISGLAGNTIYF; clone size: -; V gene: TRBV5-1; J gene: TRBJ1-3; D gene: -
CDR3 DNA: TGTGCCAGCAGCCCCGGGGCCTACGAGCAGTACTTC; CDR3 protein: CASSPGAYEQYF; clone size: -; V gene: TRBV11-2; J gene: TRBJ2-7; D gene: -
CDR3 DNA: TGTGCCAGCTCGACGACAGGGAAAGAGACCCAGTACTTC; CDR3 protein: CASSTTGKETQYF; clone size: -; V gene: TRBV18; J gene: TRBJ2-5; D gene: TRBD1
CDR3 DNA: TGTGCCAGCGTACCCGGACAGGGAAGGGCTGAAGCTTTCTTT; CDR3 protein: CASVPGQGRAEAFF; clone size: -; V gene: TRBV27; J gene: TRBJ1-1; D gene: TRBD1
CDR3 DNA: TGTGCCAGCAGCTTAAACCCCCGGGCCTACGAGCAGTACTTC; CDR3 protein: CASSLNPRAYEQYF; clone size: -; V gene: TRBV5-4; J gene: TRBJ2-7; D gene: -
CDR3 DNA: TGTGCCAGCAGTGAAACCCCCGGGACCTATGGCTACACCTTC; CDR3 protein: CASSETPGTYGYTF; clone size: -; V gene: TRBV6-1; J gene: TRBJ1-2; D gene: -
CDR3 DNA: TGTGCCGCGGCCCCCCGGAGTAACTATGGCTACACCTTC; CDR3 protein: CAAAPRSNYGYTF; clone size: -; V gene: TRBV6-6; J gene: TRBJ1-2; D gene: -
CDR3 DNA: TGTGCCAGCAGTTATAAGACTGAAGCTTTCTTT; CDR3 protein: CASSYKTEAFF; clone size: once; V gene: TRBV6-1; J gene: TRBJ1-1; D gene: -
CDR3 DNA: TGTGCCAGCAAACCACCCGGCGGGTCGGGGGGCCGCATTATAAGAGATACGCAGTATTTT; CDR3 protein: CASKPPGGSGGRIIRDTQYF; clone size: -; V gene: TRBV28; J gene: TRBJ2-3; D gene: -
CDR3 DNA: TGTGCCATCAGTGAGTCCTCCGGGTTTGGTAATTCACCCCTCCACTTT; CDR3 protein: CAISESSGFGNSPLHF; clone size: -; V gene: TRBV10-3; J gene: TRBJ1-6; D gene: -
CDR3 DNA: TGCGCCAGCAGCCAGGGACTAGCGGGGGTATGGGAGACCCAGTACTTC; CDR3 protein: CASSQGLAGVWETQYF; clone size: -; V gene: TRBV4-3; J gene: TRBJ2-5; D gene: TRBD2
CDR3 DNA: TGTGCCAGAAGTTACGGACCCTTCTATGGCTACACCTTC; CDR3 protein: CARSYGPFYGYTF; clone size: -; V gene: TRBV5-3; J gene: TRBJ1-2; D gene: -
CDR3 DNA: TGTGCCAGCAGGCGACTCAGCGGGAGCTCCTACGAGCAGTACTTC; CDR3 protein: CASRRLSGSSYEQYF; clone size: -; V gene: TRBV11-2; J gene: TRBJ2-7; D gene: TRBD2
CDR3 DNA: TGTGCCAGCAGCTTAGGGGTCAGGGGAGGTGAAAAACTGTTTTTT; CDR3 protein: CASSLGVRGGEKLFF; clone size: -; V gene: TRBV11-2; J gene: TRBJ1-4; D gene: -
CDR3 DNA: TGTGCCAGTAGTATAGGTCGGAACCCCTCCTATAATTCACCCCTCCACTTT; CDR3 protein: CASSIGRNPSYNSPLHF; clone size: -; V gene: TRBV19; J gene: TRBJ1-6; D gene: -
CDR3 DNA: TGTGCCTGGAGCCTAAGACTAGCGGGCGTGGAGCAGTTCTTC; CDR3 protein: CAWSLRLAGVEQFF; clone size: -; V gene: TRBV30; J gene: TRBJ2-1; D gene: TRBD2
CDR3 DNA: TGTGCCAGCAGTGGAACGAACACTGAAGCTTTCTTT; CDR3 protein: CASSGTNTEAFF; clone size: -; V gene: TRBV21-1; J gene: TRBJ1-1; D gene: -
CDR3 DNA: TGTGCCAGCAGTGACGGGGGCAGGGTAGGAGACGGCTACACCTTC; CDR3 protein: CASSDGGRVGDGYTF; clone size: -; V gene: TRBV6-1; J gene: TRBJ1-2; D gene: -
CDR3 DNA: TGTGCCAGCAGTCTCGCCCCGCTATCTGGAAACACCATATATTTT; CDR3 protein: CASSLAPLSGNTIYF; clone size: -; V gene: TRBV28; J gene: TRBJ1-3; D gene: -
CDR3 DNA: TGTGCCAGCAGCCCGGGGACAGGCTACGCAACTAATGAAAAACTGTTTTTT; CDR3 protein: CASSPGTGYATNEKLFF; clone size: -; V gene: TRBV7-8; J gene: TRBJ1-4; D gene: TRBD1